This T cell receptor beta chain is drawn from a study of CD8 T cells in Susac syndrome. It was negative isolation that provided the CD8+ and CD4+ T cells, whereas TEMRA cells were enriched by FACS. Trimming removed 5 bases at V and 7 bases at J, with 21 bases between. The CDR3 length is 16 residues. Germline V gene lookup returns CDR1 SGHTA and CDR2 FQGNSA. RNA was extracted with the RNeasy kit, and a quantity of about 0.45 to 1 ug was reverse transcribed using random hexamers. immunoSEQ multiplex PCR amplified TCR beta CDR3 across 54 Vbeta, 13 Jbeta. TCRdb reprocessed the immunoSEQ multiplex PCR reads via MiXCR and lists one record per CDR3 protein. Seen here are some 120,000 distinct CDR3 sequences, 90% to 95% observed once, and the top ten hold around 0.12%. The sample holds one count of this clonotype.

The clonotype was recovered from a human donor in good health. The sample was CD4+ T cells from PBMCs. The rearrangement joins TRBV7-2 to TRBJ1-5; D is possibly TRBD1 (5 bases). The CDR3: CASSPQDTLFGQPQHF. CDR3 DNA: TGTGCCAGCAGCCCCCAGGACACGTTGTTTGGACAGCCCCAGCATTTT.